These 5 T cell receptor beta chains were all obtained from the same sample, sequenced in a study of cytomegalovirus exposure and HLA in healthy donors. 13 Jbeta primers and 60 Vbeta primers were used for the PCR. Using immunoSEQ multiplex PCR, the repertoire was profiled, and TCRdb retains in-frame clones only, with some absent. Of over 150,000 clones listed, approximately 62% are singletons. Sequencing was carried out using PBMCs. Every receptor here comes from a middle-aged man in good health and CMV-seronegative.

J is TRBJ1-2 and V is TRBV6-1; the D is unclear. CDR3 length: 16 residues. V shed 3 bases and J shed 3 bases, with 17 bases lying between them. Germline V gene sequence: CDR1 MNHNS, CDR2 SASEGT. The CDR3 loop is CASSDFARSGDYGYTF. The CDR3 nucleotides read TGTGCCAGCAGTGACTTCGCCCGATCCGGAGACTATGGCTACACCTTC.

The chain carries TRBV7-2 and TRBJ1-5, with TRBD1 matching over 7 bases. The CDR3 consists of 18 residues. With 5 bases clipped from V and 1 base from J, the junction kept 14 bases outside the gene matches. In germline, CDR1 is SGHTA, CDR2 FQGNSA. The DNA for the CDR3 is TGTGCCAGCAGCCCAAGACGGGGACAGTGGGAGAGCAATCAGCCCCAGCATTTT. Translated, it gives CASSPRRGQWESNQPQHF.

V and J are TRBV7-7 and TRBJ2-2; a weak D match, TRBD1 (6 bases). Germline values: CDR1 SSHAT, CDR2 FNYEAQ (reference sequence). Trimming removed 4 bases from V and 5 bases from J, with 14 bases in between. This CDR3 is built from 15 residues. CDR3 in DNA: TGTGCCAGCAGCTCACAACTCAGGGGAACCGGGGAGCTGTTTTTT. It translates to CASSSQLRGTGELFF.

The V gene is TRBV2, the J gene TRBJ2-1, with TRBD2 matching over 9 bases. The CDR3 consists of 18 residues. The J segment lost 6 bases and the V segment lost 5 bases, leaving 17 bases of the junction unmatched. CDR1 is SNHLY, CDR2 FYNNEI, per germline. The CDR3 here is CASSLGRVGLAGSNEQFF. The DNA of the CDR3 is TGTGCCAGCAGTCTGGGTCGGGTTGGGCTAGCGGGGAGCAATGAGCAGTTCTTC.

The chain carries TRBV28 and TRBJ1-4; TRBD1 matches at 9 bases. This CDR3 spans 15 amino acids. V lost 4 bases to trimming and J lost 8 bases; unmatched junction nucleotides: 8. Germline lookup yields CDR1 MDHEN and CDR2 SYDVKM. In DNA, the CDR3 is TGTGCCAGCAGTTCGCAGGGACAGGGCGGCGAAAAACTGTTTTTT. Translated, it gives CASSSQGQGGEKLFF.